The TCR beta chain described here comes from a study of blood T cell repertoires in COVID-19. CDR1 and CDR2 (germline): SGHKS, YYEKEE (reference sequence). The CDR3 totals 16 residues. Deletions cut 4 bases from V and 5 bases from J, with 20 bases between. Repertoires were generated with immunoSEQ multiplex PCR, while TCRdb's copy carries only in-frame clones and drops some. This table has about 350,000 clones, 75% to 90% appearing once. The chain is built from TRBV5-5 and TRBJ2-3; D possibly corresponds to TRBD2 (6 bases). Sequences were obtained from peripheral blood. This sequence originates from a woman in her 50s with COVID-19, enrolled during active disease. The CDR3 region is CASSPGGRGNVDTQYF. The CDR3 bases are TGTGCCAGCAGCCCCGGGGGTCGGGGGAATGTAGATACGCAGTATTTT.